These 14 T cell receptor beta chains originate from one sample sequenced in a study of glioma-infiltrating T cells after dendritic cell vaccination listed by TCRdb under 2016. The time point label of this sample denotes: after dendritic cell vaccination, including at tumor progression/relapse. Libraries were prepared through the immunoSEQ multiplex PCR assay. Here the immuneACCESS table is served through TCRdb, limited to in-frame sequences with V and J called. Missing clones are a known gap in these copies; in checked studies unresolved V genes cover under half, and the rest lacks a known reason. This sample lists tens of thousands of clones; over 75% were detected once. Jointly, the top ten make up around 2% of the sample. The specimen comprised blood, sampled after dendritic cell vaccination. The receptors shown here come from a human donor with glioblastoma.

The sample holds one count of this clone. The V call is TRBV29-1, the J call TRBJ1-3; no clear D. The CDR3 contains 13 residues. Germline V gene sequence: CDR1 SQVTM, CDR2 ANQGSEA. The V and J ends lost 2 bases and 3 bases respectively, with 8 bases between them. In DNA form, the CDR3 reads TGCAGCGTTGAATCGAGTTTTGGAAACACCATATATTTT. Translating it yields CSVESSFGNTIYF. The whole variable domain, remainder taken from reference TRBV29-1 and TRBJ1-3, is SAVISQKPSRDICQRGTSLTIQCQVDSQVTMMFWYRQQPGQSLTLIATANQGSEATYESGFVIDKFPISRPNLTFSTLTVSNMSPEDSSIYLCSVESSFGNTIYFGEGSWLTVV.

V usage is TRBV19 and J usage is TRBJ1-3; 7 bases are shared with TRBD1. V lost 3 bases, J lost 2 bases, and 4 bases stayed unmatched. This CDR3 has 15 residues. CDR1 and CDR2 (germline): LNHDA, SQIVND (reference sequence). The CDR3 DNA reads TGTGCCAGTAGTATTGGGACAGCCGCTGGAAACACCATATATTTT. Translating it yields CASSIGTAAGNTIYF.

This chain uses TRBV7-6 with TRBJ2-7; weak D call: TRBD2 (6 bases). Trimming took off 5 bases at V and 3 bases at J, with 14 bases between the two ends. This CDR3 comprises 14 residues. CDR1 SGHVS and CDR2 FNYEAQ come from the germline V gene. The CDR3 loop is CASSPPGLLYEQYF. The CDR3 DNA reads as TGTGCCAGCAGCCCCCCGGGACTTCTCTACGAGCAGTACTTC. Filled out from reference TRBV7-6 and TRBJ2-7, the complete variable domain reads GAGVSQSPRYKVTKRGQDVALRCDPISGHVSLYWYRQALGQGPEFLTYFNYEAQQDKSGLPNDRFSAERPEGSISTLTIQRTEQRDSAMYRCASSPPGLLYEQYFGPGTRLTVT.

V usage is TRBV27 and J usage is TRBJ2-3, with TRBD2 identical over 12 bases. Unmatched junction bases numbered 8, after V lost 7 bases and J lost 3 bases. The CDR3 has 16 residues. Germline CDR1 is MNHEY and CDR2 is SMNVEV (reference sequence). The CDR3 DNA reads as TGTGCCAGCACCACAGGACTAGCGGGAAGGACAGATACGCAGTATTTT. Translated: CASTTGLAGRTDTQYF.

V and J are TRBV14 and TRBJ1-1; 7 nucleotides line up with TRBD1. Trimming at V came to 0 bases and at J to 5 bases, leaving 6 bases not matched to a gene. Per the germline V gene, CDR1 is SGHDN and CDR2 is FVKESK. The CDR3 runs 15 residues. The CDR3 reads CASSQEGGRVTEAFF. The CDR3, as DNA: TGTGCCAGCAGCCAAGAAGGGGGCAGGGTTACTGAAGCTTTCTTT.

This sequence joins TRBV20-1 and TRBJ2-5; no definite D call. Germline assignment: CDR1 DFQATT and CDR2 SNEGSKA (reference sequence). CDR3 length equals 11 residues. V shed 2 bases and J shed 2 bases, with 3 bases lying between them. This CDR3 reads CSARQQETQYF. CDR3 DNA sequence: TGCAGTGCTAGACAGCAAGAGACCCAGTACTTC.

This sequence joins TRBV15 and TRBJ1-5; tentatively, D is TRBD1 (6 bases). The germline V gene has CDR1 LNHNV and CDR2 YYDKDF (reference sequence). This CDR3 has 15 residues. V was trimmed by 5 bases and J by 6 bases, leaving 17 bases between them. The CDR3 spells CATSRSLQGGQPQHF. CDR3 nucleotide sequence: TGTGCCACCAGCCGTTCATTACAGGGTGGTCAGCCCCAGCATTTT.

The chain has TRBV5-1 and TRBJ2-7; unclear D gene. The V gene lost 1 base and the J gene lost 4 bases, with 15 bases spanning the gap. The CDR3 is 15 amino acids. Germline V gene lookup returns CDR1 SGHRS and CDR2 YFSETQ. The CDR3 bases are TGCGCCAGCAGCTTGCCGGATCGGGTTGAGTACGAGCAGTACTTC. It is translated as CASSLPDRVEYEQYF.

This clone was detected a few times. This chain uses TRBV19 with TRBJ1-3; tentative D call: TRBD1 (6 bases). CDR3 length equals 16 residues. Per the germline V gene, CDR1 is LNHDA and CDR2 is SQIVND (reference sequence). The V gene lost 4 bases and the J gene lost 2 bases, with 15 bases spanning the gap. CDR3 in amino acids: CASSTSFTGPGNTIYF. DNA of the CDR3: TGTGCCAGTAGTACCTCCTTTACAGGGCCTGGAAACACCATATATTTT.

This clone showed up just once. The chain combines TRBV7-3 with TRBJ1-1; D might be TRBD1 (5 bases). The germline V and J ends were trimmed by 5 bases and 1 base, with 11 bases remaining between them. The CDR3 length is 14 residues. Germline CDR1 SGHTA, CDR2 FQGTGA. The CDR3 loop reads CASSPHQGNTEAFF. CDR3 coding DNA: TGTGCCAGCAGCCCCCATCAGGGGAACACTGAAGCTTTCTTT.

The genes are TRBV15 and TRBJ1-1; D not resolved. Germline CDR1 reads LNHNV; CDR2 reads YYDKDF (reference sequence). The CDR3 is made up of 11 amino acids. The V and J ends lost 5 bases and 9 bases respectively, with 10 bases between them. The CDR3 protein is CATSDREKAFF. CDR3 DNA sequence: TGTGCCACCAGCGACCGGGAAAAAGCTTTCTTT.

This clone appeared a single time. The V call is TRBV5-1, the J call TRBJ2-1; 7 bases fit TRBD2. The CDR3 is 16 amino acids. V was pared by 0 bases and J by 5 bases, with 8 bases of the junction left unmatched. Looked up from germline, CDR1 is SGHRS and CDR2 is YFSETQ. The CDR3 DNA sequence: TGCGCCAGCAGCTTGGCTCAGCCAGCGGGGAACAATGAGCAGTTCTTC. The encoded protein is CASSLAQPAGNNEQFF.

Points on this clone: Mismatch with germline at one junction end may stem from a read error. The chain is built from TRBV7-3 and TRBJ2-7; the match to TRBD1 covers 7 bases. This CDR3 comprises 13 residues. Germline loops: CDR1 SGHTA, CDR2 FQGTGA. CDR3 sequence: CASSEGPDRERYF. The CDR3 DNA reads TGTGCCAGCAGCGAAGGCCCCGACAGGGAGCGGTACTTC.

The rearrangement uses TRBV4-1 and TRBJ2-1; 7 bases line up with TRBD1. Germline loops: CDR1 MGHRA, CDR2 YSYEKL. The CDR3 extends over 15 amino acids. V trimming: 5 bases; J trimming: 5 bases; junction bases outside the gene matches: 9. CDR3 sequence reads: CASSALYGTDNEQFF. As DNA, the CDR3 is TGCGCCAGCAGCGCTCTTTACGGGACAGACAATGAGCAGTTCTTC.